These T cell receptor beta chains were read from a single sample in a study of blood T cell repertoires in COVID-19. This table comes from immunoSEQ multiplex PCR, and its TCRdb copy is limited to in-frame clones, with some not included. The sample holds fewer than 300,000 clones, roughly 85% seen once. The sample consisted of PBMCs or T cells enriched from blood (not recorded which). The source of these receptors is a woman in her fifties or sixties who had recovered from COVID-19. The conserved cysteine and the conserved F or W are not part of the CDR3 here. The order of the fields is V gene, D gene, J gene, clone size, CDR3 protein. D genes are given only for firm matches. Size is stated for part of the rows, as once, few or many counts, or as a class when the clone is expanded.

>TRBV3-1/TRBV3-2|NA|TRBJ1-2|NA
ASSQVASFYGYT
>TRBV30|TRBD1|TRBJ1-2|once
AWSGTGAGYT
>TRBV9|NA|TRBJ1-4|NA
ASSVDSGATNEKLF
>TRBV2|TRBD1|TRBJ1-2|NA
ASSEMHRDRNYGYT
>TRBV9|NA|TRBJ1-1|NA
ASSSFPGNTEAF
>TRBV4-1|NA|TRBJ2-3|NA
ASSQTRFTDTQY
>TRBV13|TRBD1|TRBJ2-1|NA
ASRAWGPGQGALSSYNEQF
>TRBV19|NA|TRBJ1-3|NA
ASRKGGTGNTIY
>TRBV6-5|NA|TRBJ2-1|NA
ASSLDRSSYNEQF
>TRBV5-4|NA|TRBJ2-1|NA
ASSLGGKYNEQF
>TRBV30|TRBD2|TRBJ2-2|NA
AWSVPHGRASNTGELF
>TRBV18|TRBD2|TRBJ2-6|NA
ASSQASGIGANVLT
>TRBV2|NA|TRBJ1-2|NA
ASSVVSRAASGYT
>TRBV30|TRBD1|TRBJ1-5|NA
AWSGDRAGQPQH
>TRBV30|TRBD1|TRBJ2-7|NA
ARPTGLGEQY
>TRBV12-2|NA|TRBJ1-4|NA
ASRHRVATNEKLF
>TRBV19|NA|TRBJ2-5|NA
ASSSRGSQETQY
>TRBV19|NA|TRBJ2-3|NA
ASSISRGTDTQY
>TRBV7-6|NA|TRBJ1-1|NA
ASSLDPGLNTEAF